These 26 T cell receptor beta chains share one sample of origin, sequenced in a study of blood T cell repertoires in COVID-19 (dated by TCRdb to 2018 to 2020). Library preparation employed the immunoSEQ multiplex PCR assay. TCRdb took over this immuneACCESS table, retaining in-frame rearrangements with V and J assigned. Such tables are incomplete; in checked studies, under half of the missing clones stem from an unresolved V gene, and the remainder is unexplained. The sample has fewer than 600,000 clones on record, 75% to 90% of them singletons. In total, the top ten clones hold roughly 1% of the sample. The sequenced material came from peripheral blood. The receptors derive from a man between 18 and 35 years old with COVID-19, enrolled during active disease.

The CDR3 protein is CASSQGSGGISYEQYF. The DNA of the CDR3 is TGCGCCAGCAGCCAAGGTAGCGGGGGGATCTCCTACGAGCAGTACTTC. This rearrangement joins TRBV4-1 to TRBJ2-7; the match to TRBD2 covers 10 bases. The CDR3 extends over 16 amino acids. V gave up 1 base and J gave up 0 bases; unmatched junction bases: 3. Germline CDR1 reads MGHRA; CDR2 reads YSYEKL.

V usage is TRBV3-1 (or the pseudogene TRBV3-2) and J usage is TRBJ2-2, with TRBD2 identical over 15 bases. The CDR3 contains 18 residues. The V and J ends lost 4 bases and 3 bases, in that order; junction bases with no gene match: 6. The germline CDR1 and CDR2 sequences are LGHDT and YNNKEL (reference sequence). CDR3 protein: CASSPGLAGGPDTGELFF. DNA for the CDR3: TGTGCCAGCAGCCCCGGACTAGCGGGAGGGCCTGACACCGGGGAGCTGTTTTTT.

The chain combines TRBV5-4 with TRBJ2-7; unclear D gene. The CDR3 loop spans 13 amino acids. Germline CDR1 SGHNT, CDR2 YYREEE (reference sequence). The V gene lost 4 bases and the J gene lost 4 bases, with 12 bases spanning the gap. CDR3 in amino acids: CASSRYGAYEQYF. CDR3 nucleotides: TGTGCCAGCAGCCGCTACGGAGCGTACGAGCAGTACTTC.

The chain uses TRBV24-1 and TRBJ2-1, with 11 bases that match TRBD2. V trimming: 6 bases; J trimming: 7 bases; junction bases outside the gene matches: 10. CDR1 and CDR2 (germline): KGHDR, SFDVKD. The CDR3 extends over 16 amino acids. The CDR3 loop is CATSSKLAGVFNEQFF. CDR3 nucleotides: TGTGCCACCAGTTCAAAACTAGCGGGAGTATTTAATGAGCAGTTCTTC.

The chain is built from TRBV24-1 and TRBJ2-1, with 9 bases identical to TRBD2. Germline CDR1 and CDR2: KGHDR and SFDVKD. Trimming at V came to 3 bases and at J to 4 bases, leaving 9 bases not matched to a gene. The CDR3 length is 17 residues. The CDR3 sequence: CATSDVRLAADYNEQFF. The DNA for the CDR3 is TGTGCCACCAGTGATGTCCGACTAGCGGCGGATTACAATGAGCAGTTCTTC.

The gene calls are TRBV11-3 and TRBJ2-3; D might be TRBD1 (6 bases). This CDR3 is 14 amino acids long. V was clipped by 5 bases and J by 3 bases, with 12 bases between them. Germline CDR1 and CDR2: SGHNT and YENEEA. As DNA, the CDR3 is TGTGCCAGCAGCCACAGGGTCGGGACAGATACGCAGTATTTT. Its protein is CASSHRVGTDTQYF.

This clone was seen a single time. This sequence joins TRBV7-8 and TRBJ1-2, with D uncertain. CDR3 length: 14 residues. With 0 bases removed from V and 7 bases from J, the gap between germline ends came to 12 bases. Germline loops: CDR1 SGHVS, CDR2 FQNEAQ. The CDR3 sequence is CASSLADGRVGYTF. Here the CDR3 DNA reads TGTGCCAGCAGCTTAGCCGACGGGAGGGTTGGCTACACCTTC.

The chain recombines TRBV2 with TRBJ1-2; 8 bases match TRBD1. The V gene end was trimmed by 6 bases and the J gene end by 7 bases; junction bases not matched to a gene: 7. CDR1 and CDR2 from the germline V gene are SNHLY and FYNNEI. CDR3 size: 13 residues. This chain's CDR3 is CASSGQGASGYTF. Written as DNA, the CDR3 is TGTGCCAGCAGCGGACAGGGTGCGAGTGGCTACACCTTC.

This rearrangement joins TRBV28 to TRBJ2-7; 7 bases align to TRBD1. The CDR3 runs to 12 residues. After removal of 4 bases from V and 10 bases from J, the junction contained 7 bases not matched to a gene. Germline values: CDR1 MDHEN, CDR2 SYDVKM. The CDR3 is CASSSTGAGQYF. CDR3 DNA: TGTGCCAGCAGTTCCACAGGGGCTGGTCAGTACTTC. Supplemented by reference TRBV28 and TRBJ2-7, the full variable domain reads DVKVTQSSRYLVKRTGEKVFLECVQDMDHENMFWYRQDPGLGLRLIYFSYDVKMKEKGDIPEGYSVSREKKERFSLILESASTNQTSMYLCASSSTGAGQYFGPGTRLTVT.

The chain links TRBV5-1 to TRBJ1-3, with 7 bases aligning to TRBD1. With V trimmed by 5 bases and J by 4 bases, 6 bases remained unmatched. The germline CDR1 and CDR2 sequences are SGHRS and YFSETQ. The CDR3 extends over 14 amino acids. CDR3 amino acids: CASSWDSAGNTIYF. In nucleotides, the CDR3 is TGCGCCAGCAGTTGGGACAGTGCCGGAAACACCATATATTTT.

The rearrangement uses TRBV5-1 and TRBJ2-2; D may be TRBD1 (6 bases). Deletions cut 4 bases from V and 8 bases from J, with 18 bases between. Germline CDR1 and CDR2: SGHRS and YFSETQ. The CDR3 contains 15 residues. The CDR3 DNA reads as TGCGCCAGCAGCGACCGGGACAAATCTGTGGGGGAGCTGTTTTTT. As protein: CASSDRDKSVGELFF.

The CDR3 here is CASSEHAMNTEAFF. CDR3 DNA: TGTGCCAGCAGTGAACACGCTATGAACACTGAAGCTTTCTTT. The rearrangement joins TRBV25-1 to TRBJ1-1, with D unclear. The CDR3 is 14 amino acids. V lost 2 bases, J lost 0 bases, and 7 bases lay in between. CDR1 MGHDK and CDR2 SYGVNS come from the germline V gene.

CDR3 nucleotide sequence: TGTGCCAGCAGCCGGTTACAGAAGACTAGTGAAGCTTTCTTT. Its translation: CASSRLQKTSEAFF. The chain couples TRBV3-1 (or the pseudogene TRBV3-2) to TRBJ1-1; D is ambiguous. Germline assignment: CDR1 LGHDT and CDR2 YNNKEL (reference sequence). V was cut by 4 bases and J by 7 bases, with 16 bases left in between. The CDR3 has 14 residues.

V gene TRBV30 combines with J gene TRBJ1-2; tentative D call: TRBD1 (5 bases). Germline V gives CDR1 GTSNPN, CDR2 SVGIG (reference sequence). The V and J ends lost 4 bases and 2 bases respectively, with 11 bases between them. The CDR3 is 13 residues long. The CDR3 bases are TGTGCCTGGAAGCACGGGGGGAACTATGGCTACACCTTC. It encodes CAWKHGGNYGYTF.

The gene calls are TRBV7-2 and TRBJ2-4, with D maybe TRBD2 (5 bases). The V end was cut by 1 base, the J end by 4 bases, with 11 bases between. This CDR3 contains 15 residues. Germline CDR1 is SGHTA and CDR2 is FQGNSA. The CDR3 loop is CASSLEQLGKNIQYF. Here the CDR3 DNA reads TGTGCCAGCAGCTTAGAACAACTAGGAAAAAACATTCAGTACTTC.

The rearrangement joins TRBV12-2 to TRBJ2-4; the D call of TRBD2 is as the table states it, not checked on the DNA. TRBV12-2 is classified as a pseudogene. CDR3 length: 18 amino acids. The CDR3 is CASRLARGAGLAKNIQYF. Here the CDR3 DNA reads TGTGCAAGTCGCTTAGCGCGGGGGGCGGGACTAGCCAAAAACATTCAGTACTTC.

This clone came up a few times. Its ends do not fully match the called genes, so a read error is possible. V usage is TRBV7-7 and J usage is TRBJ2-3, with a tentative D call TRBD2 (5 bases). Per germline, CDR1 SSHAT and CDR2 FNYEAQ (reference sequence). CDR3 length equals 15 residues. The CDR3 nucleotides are TGTGCTAGCAGCTTAGGACTGGCTCTCACAGATACGCAGTATTTT. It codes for CASSLGLALTDTQYF. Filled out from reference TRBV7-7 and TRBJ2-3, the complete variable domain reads GAGVSQSPRYKVTKRGQDVTLRCDPISSHATLYWYQQALGQGPEFLTYFNYEAQPDKSGLPSDRFSAERPEGSISTLTIQRTEQRDSAMYRCASSLGLALTDTQYFGPGTRLTVL.

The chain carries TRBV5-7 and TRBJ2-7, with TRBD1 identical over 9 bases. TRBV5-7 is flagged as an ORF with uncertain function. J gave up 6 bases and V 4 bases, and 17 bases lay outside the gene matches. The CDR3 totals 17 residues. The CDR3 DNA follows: TGTGCCAGCAGCGTCGGGGACCGGGACAGGGAAAGCTGCGAGCAGTACTTC. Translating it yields CASSVGDRDRESCEQYF.

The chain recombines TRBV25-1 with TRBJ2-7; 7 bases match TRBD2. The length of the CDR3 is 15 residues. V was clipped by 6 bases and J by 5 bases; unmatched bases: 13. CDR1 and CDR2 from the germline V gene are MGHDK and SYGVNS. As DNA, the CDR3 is TGTGCCAGCAGGGGGGGGATAGGGGTCGTCCACGAGCAGTACTTC. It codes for CASRGGIGVVHEQYF.

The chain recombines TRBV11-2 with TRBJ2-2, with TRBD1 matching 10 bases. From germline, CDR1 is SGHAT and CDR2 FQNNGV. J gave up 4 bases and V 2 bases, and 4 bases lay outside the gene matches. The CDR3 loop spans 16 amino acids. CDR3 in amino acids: CASSLLGTGVTGELFF. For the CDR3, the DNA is TGTGCCAGCAGCTTATTAGGGACAGGGGTCACCGGGGAGCTGTTTTTT.

Here the CDR3 DNA reads TGTGCCAGCAGCTCTCTCCCGGGACAGGGTTCCTACAATGAGCAGTTCTTC. This sequence encodes CASSSLPGQGSYNEQFF. The chain recombines TRBV11-2 with TRBJ2-1; 9 nucleotides agree with TRBD1. Germline CDR1 SGHAT, CDR2 FQNNGV. This CDR3 spans 17 amino acids. The V and J ends lost 4 bases and 1 base, in that order; junction bases with no gene match: 8.

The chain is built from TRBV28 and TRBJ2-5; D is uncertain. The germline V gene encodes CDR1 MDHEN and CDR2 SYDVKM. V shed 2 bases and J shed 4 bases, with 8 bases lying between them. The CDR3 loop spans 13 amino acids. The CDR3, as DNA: TGTGCCAGCAGTTTACCGGTGGTAGAGACCCAGTACTTC. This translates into CASSLPVVETQYF.

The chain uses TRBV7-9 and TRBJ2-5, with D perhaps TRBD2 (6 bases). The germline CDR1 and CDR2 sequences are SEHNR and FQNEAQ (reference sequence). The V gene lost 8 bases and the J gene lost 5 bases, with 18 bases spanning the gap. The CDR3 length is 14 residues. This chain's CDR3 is CASRIGEVRETQYF. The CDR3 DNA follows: TGTGCCAGCCGTATCGGGGAGGTTCGGGAGACCCAGTACTTC.

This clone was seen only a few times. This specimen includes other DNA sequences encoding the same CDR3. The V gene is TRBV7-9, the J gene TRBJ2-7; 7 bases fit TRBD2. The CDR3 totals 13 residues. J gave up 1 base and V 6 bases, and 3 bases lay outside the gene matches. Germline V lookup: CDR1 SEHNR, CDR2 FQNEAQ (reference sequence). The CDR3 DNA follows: TGTGCCAGCAGAGCGGGGACGTCCTACGAGCAGTACTTC. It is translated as CASRAGTSYEQYF.

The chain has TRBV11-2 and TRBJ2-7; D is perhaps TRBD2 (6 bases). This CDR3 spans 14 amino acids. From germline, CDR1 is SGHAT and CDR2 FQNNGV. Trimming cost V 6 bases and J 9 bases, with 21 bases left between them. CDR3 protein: CASRSNGEAGWQYF. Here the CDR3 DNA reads TGTGCCAGCAGATCGAACGGGGAGGCAGGCTGGCAGTACTTC.

CDR3 amino acids: CASVVPGQGPYEQYF. In DNA, the CDR3 is TGTGCTAGTGTCGTCCCGGGACAGGGGCCCTACGAGCAGTACTTC. This rearrangement joins TRBV12-5 to TRBJ2-7; 10 bases map to TRBD1. The CDR3 is 15 amino acids. V lost 7 bases, J lost 2 bases, and 8 bases stayed unmatched. Looked up from germline, CDR1 is LGHNT and CDR2 is FRNRAP.